The source of this TCR beta chain is a study of T-cell reconstitution after alpha-beta-depleted transplantation in children listed by TCRdb under 2016. Context from the whole study: Using TCR repertoire profiling, the study quantitatively followed how T-cell immune reconstitution unfolded in children after TCRalphabeta/CD19-depleted allogeneic hematopoietic cell transplantation.

Libraries were prepared through PCR. The instrument was an Illumina HiSeq 2500. TCR library preparation used molecular barcoding, with unique molecular identifiers applied to normalize quantification of the TCRbeta repertoire. TCRdb trimmed the raw reads at Q25, called clones with MiXCR and kept productive beta chains. Merged by CDR3 protein, the rows form single entries marked with the most common genes and DNA. In this sample the table shows tens of thousands of distinct CDR3 sequences, less than 55% of which occur a single time. Together, the top ten hold 98% of the sample. Turning to this clonotype: No antigen is known for it. Base qualities are missing; no much larger clone stands one base away.

Overall study results and their limits: The frequencies of hyperexpanded clones fell over the following months, and after one year, T-cell counts and TCRbeta diversity were mostly attributed to newly produced T cells. The apparently early recovery of alphabetaT-cell counts about two months after transplant reportedly depended on only several hundred rapidly expanded clones that came from non-depleted graft cells. In some patients, the high TCRbeta diversity seen at day 60 was put down to recipient T cells and intrathymic progenitors that had survived conditioning.

Taken with the paper, the label for treatment or condition translates to: allogeneic hematopoietic cell transplantation with graft depleted of TCRalphabeta T cells and CD19 B cells. Transplant recipients were children who received TCRalphabeta/CD19-depleted allogeneic hematopoietic cell grafts. Per the germline V gene, SQVTM is the CDR1 and ANQGSEA is the CDR2. Taken from cysteine to phenylalanine, the CDR3 has 19 residues. Only the CDR3 region is kept as DNA, spanning 57 bases read in frame from base 1. The germline V end is reduced by 1 base and the J end by 2 bases; junction bases left unmatched: 17.

The sequence derives from a male patient aged 5 to 17 who had a stem cell transplant for acute lymphoblastic leukemia, so the T cells may come from the graft donor. Recombination joined TRBV29-1 with TRBJ2-7; 10 bases in the middle match TRBD1. Sequenced here: PBMCs, mostly from graft donor cells, sampled 360 days after TCRalphabeta/CD19-depleted stem cell transplant. The CDR3 corresponds to CSVEAPEPLDRGEAYEQYF. The bases are TGCAGCGTTGAAGCTCCCGAGCCCCTGGACAGGGGGGAAGCCTACGAGCAGTACTTC.